The present entry profiles one TCR beta chain with its context. V was shortened by 8 bases and J by 4 bases, with 14 bases between the two germline ends. The CDR3 totals 13 residues. In germline, CDR1 is SGHTA, CDR2 FQGNSA. The source of the sample is a study of blood T cell repertoires in COVID-19. Authors' processing steps: For nucleated cells, counts were estimated from reference gene primer amplification. The repertoire was sequenced with immunoSEQ multiplex PCR; TCRdb's copy has only in-frame clones and lacks some. The V and J calls and clone size are taken from that table; D and trimming were inferred from the DNA. The sample carries some 260,000 clones, over 65% recorded once.

The chain joins TRBV7-2 to TRBJ1-2; TRBD1 is a possible D gene (6 bases). The sequencing input was peripheral blood. The TCR comes from a woman older than 75 with acute or convalescent COVID-19. CDR3 amino acids: CASSFGGAYGYTF. The CDR3 DNA is TGTGCCAGCTCCTTTGGGGGGGCCTATGGCTACACCTTC.